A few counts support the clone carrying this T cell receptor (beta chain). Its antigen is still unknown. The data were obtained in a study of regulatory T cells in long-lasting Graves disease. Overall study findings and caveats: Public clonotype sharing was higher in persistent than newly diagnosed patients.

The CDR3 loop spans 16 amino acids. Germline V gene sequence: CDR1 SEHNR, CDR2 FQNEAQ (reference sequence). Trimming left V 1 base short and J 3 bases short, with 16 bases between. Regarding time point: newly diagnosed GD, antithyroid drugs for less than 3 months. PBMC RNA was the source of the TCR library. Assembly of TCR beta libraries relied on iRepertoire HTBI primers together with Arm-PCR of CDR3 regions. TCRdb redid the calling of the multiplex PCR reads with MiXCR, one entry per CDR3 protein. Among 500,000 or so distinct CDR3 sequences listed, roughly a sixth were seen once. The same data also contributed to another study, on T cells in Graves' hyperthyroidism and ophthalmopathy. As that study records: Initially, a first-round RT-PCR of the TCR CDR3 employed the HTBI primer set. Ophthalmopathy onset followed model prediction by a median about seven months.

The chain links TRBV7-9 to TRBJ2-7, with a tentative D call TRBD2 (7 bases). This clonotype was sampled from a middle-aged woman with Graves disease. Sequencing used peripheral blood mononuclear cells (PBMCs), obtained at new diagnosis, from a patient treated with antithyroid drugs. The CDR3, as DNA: TGTGCCAGCAGCTTAGGACACGGGGGGCCCAGCTACGAGCAGTACTTC. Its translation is CASSLGHGGPSYEQYF.